The 21 T cell receptor beta chains reported below all come from one sample, sequenced in a study of T cells in Graves' hyperthyroidism and ophthalmopathy. The investigators amplified TCR beta CDR3 regions from RNA transcripts. HTBI primers were used for first-round RT-PCR of the TCR CDR3. TCRdb re-derived calls from the multiplex PCR reads in MiXCR, one entry per CDR3 protein. Among around 620,000 distinct CDR3 sequences listed, 15% to 20% were seen once. Sequencing used blood. The receptor set was obtained from a woman in her twenties or thirties with Graves' hyperthyroidism.

The chain employs TRBV12-3 or TRBV12-4 and TRBJ1-5; D is perhaps TRBD1 (5 bases). The CDR3 sequence is 15 residues long. The ends were cut back, 0 bases at V and 4 bases at J, with 10 bases in the middle. The DNA for the CDR3 is TGTGCCAGCAGTTTAGCGGGACGAGGGAATCAGCCCCAGCATTTT. The encoded protein is CASSLAGRGNQPQHF.

This clonotype was seen at least ten times. The chain carries TRBV3-1 and TRBJ2-3; D is perhaps TRBD2 (6 bases). Germline CDR1 is LGHDT and CDR2 is YNNKEL (reference sequence). This CDR3 contains 14 residues. The V and J ends lost 6 bases and 7 bases respectively, with 17 bases between them. Written as DNA, the CDR3 is TGTGCCAGCAGGACTAGTCTATTTCCTAATACGCAGTATTTT. This encodes CASRTSLFPNTQYF.

At least ten counts were recorded for this clonotype. The chain recombines TRBV6-1 with TRBJ2-3, with TRBD2 matching over 10 bases. V shed 4 bases, J shed 6 bases, and the junction held 7 bases outside the gene matches. CDR1 MNHNS and CDR2 SASEGT come from the germline V gene. The CDR3 has 15 amino acids. Written as DNA, the CDR3 is TGTGCCAGCAGTGCCCTAGCGGGAGACATGGATACGCAGTATTTT. Its protein is CASSALAGDMDTQYF.

This clonotype was observed a handful of times. The gene calls are TRBV28 and TRBJ2-5, with 8 bases identical to TRBD2. The germline V gene encodes CDR1 MDHEN and CDR2 SYDVKM. CDR3 length: 14 residues. V gave up 10 bases and J gave up 1 base; unmatched junction bases: 8. In DNA, the CDR3 is TGTGCCAACAATCCTAGCGGGCTCCAAGAGACCCAGTACTTC. Encoded protein: CANNPSGLQETQYF.

This chain uses TRBV4-3 with TRBJ2-7, with 7 positions matching TRBD2. Germline V gives CDR1 LGHNA, CDR2 YSLEER. J was trimmed by 0 bases and V by 2 bases; bases with no gene match: 10. The CDR3 sequence is 17 residues long. The CDR3 is CASSQIYAGVISYEQYF. The CDR3 DNA follows: TGCGCCAGCAGCCAAATATATGCGGGAGTAATCTCCTACGAGCAGTACTTC.

This clonotype appeared many times. The J gene is TRBJ2-3, the V gene TRBV7-3; tentatively, D is TRBD1 (5 bases). The V end was cut by 5 bases, the J end by 5 bases, with 14 bases between. This CDR3 spans 14 amino acids. The germline gives CDR1 SGHTA, CDR2 FQGTGA. This CDR3 is CASSPLGQGDTQYF. CDR3 nucleotide sequence: TGTGCCAGCAGCCCCCTGGGGCAGGGAGATACGCAGTATTTT.

This clonotype showed up just a few times. The chain uses TRBV4-1 and TRBJ2-5, with D uncertain. Germline V CDR1 and CDR2: MGHRA, YSYEKL. Between the trimmed V and J ends, which lost 0 bases and 2 bases, there was a span of 19 bases. The CDR3 has 18 residues. CDR3 DNA: TGCGCCAGCAGCCAAGAGGGAACCAGGCGAAGACCACAAGAGACCCAGTACTTC. It yields the protein CASSQEGTRRRPQETQYF.

The chain employs TRBV5-1 and TRBJ2-2; D is undetermined. From germline, CDR1 is SGHRS and CDR2 YFSETQ. The CDR3 is 15 residues long. Trimming pared 4 bases from V and 0 bases from J, leaving 10 bases between. CDR3 loop: CASSHYYPNTGELFF. The CDR3 DNA follows: TGCGCCAGCAGCCACTACTACCCGAACACCGGGGAGCTGTTTTTT.

This clonotype was counted at least ten times. A junction end diverges from the germline sequence, so it may reflect a read error. The gene calls are TRBV5-1 and TRBJ1-1; TRBD1 matches 8 bases. This CDR3 contains 13 residues. Germline V gene sequence: CDR1 SGHRS, CDR2 YFSETQ. The CDR3 DNA reads as TGTGCCAGCAGTTCTCAGGGGGCGACTGAAGCTTTCTTT. This translates into CASSSQGATEAFF. Full variable domain (rest looked up from reference TRBV5-1 and TRBJ1-1): KAGVTQTPRYLIKTRGQQVTLSCSPISGHRSVSWYQQTPGQGLQFLFEYFSETQRNKGNFPGRFSGRQFSNSRSEMNVSTLELGDSALYLCASSSQGATEAFFGQGTRLTVV.

This clonotype occurred many times. The rearrangement joins TRBV12-5 to TRBJ2-7; a weak D match, TRBD1 (6 bases). The V gene lost 6 bases and the J gene lost 4 bases, with 10 bases spanning the gap. The CDR3 has 12 amino acids. CDR1 and CDR2 from the germline V gene are LGHNT and FRNRAP. The CDR3 sequence is CASGARGYEQYF. The CDR3, as DNA: TGTGCTAGTGGAGCTAGGGGGTACGAGCAGTACTTC.

This clonotype has ten or more counts. The chain uses TRBV11-2 and TRBJ1-2; no firm D call. This CDR3 contains 14 residues. The ends were cut back, 5 bases at V and 6 bases at J, with 16 bases in the middle. CDR1 is SGHAT, CDR2 FQNNGV, per germline. The CDR3 DNA is TGTGCCAGCAGCCAGCCGACAACCCAGGATGGCTACACCTTC. Translated: CASSQPTTQDGYTF.

This clonotype was seen repeatedly, ten times or more. The chain employs TRBV11-3 and TRBJ2-1, with 11 bases aligning to TRBD2. The CDR3 totals 18 residues. The germline V gene encodes CDR1 SGHNT and CDR2 YENEEA. V gave up 4 bases and J gave up 9 bases; unmatched junction bases: 17. The CDR3 loop is CASSSNSGRATWVFEQFF. CDR3 sequence (DNA): TGTGCCAGCAGCTCTAATAGCGGGAGGGCCACGTGGGTTTTTGAGCAGTTCTTC.

This clonotype was seen more than once but under ten times. The chain joins TRBV5-5 to TRBJ1-2, with D perhaps TRBD1 (5 bases). The CDR3 covers 14 residues. V gave up 5 bases and J gave up 0 bases, with 11 bases separating them. From germline, CDR1 is SGHKS and CDR2 YYEKEE (reference sequence). The CDR3 is CASSFARANYGYTF. The CDR3 DNA reads TGTGCCAGCAGTTTTGCCAGGGCTAACTATGGCTACACCTTC.

This clonotype was observed many times. This chain connects TRBV20-1 to TRBJ1-1; D ambiguous. The ends were cut back, 0 bases at V and 4 bases at J, with 15 bases in the middle. CDR3 length: 15 residues. Per germline, CDR1 DFQATT and CDR2 SNEGSKA (reference sequence). CDR3 protein: CSARDPREGATEAFF. As DNA, the CDR3 is TGCAGTGCTAGAGATCCCCGCGAGGGTGCCACTGAAGCTTTCTTT.

This clonotype showed up just a few times. The chain has TRBV10-1 and TRBJ2-5; possible D gene TRBD2, 6 bases. CDR1 WNHNN and CDR2 SYGVQD come from the germline V gene (reference sequence). V was cut by 8 bases and J by 5 bases, with 15 bases left in between. The CDR3 contains 13 residues. In DNA form, the CDR3 reads TGCGCCAGCTTGGGGGGAAGGTCGGAGACCCAGTACTTC. As protein: CASLGGRSETQYF.

The rearrangement joins TRBV20-1 to TRBJ1-3; TRBD1 agrees at 7 bases. The CDR3 is 13 amino acids. The germline gives CDR1 DFQATT, CDR2 SNEGSKA (reference sequence). Trimming at V came to 4 bases and at J to 5 bases, leaving 5 bases not matched to a gene. The CDR3 sequence: CSATQGYRNTIYF. In DNA, the CDR3 is TGCAGTGCTACACAGGGGTATAGAAACACCATATATTTT.

About this clonotype itself: A much bigger clone sits one base away, suggesting this may be a read error. CDR3 sequence reads: CASSPTGPRHNEQYF. CDR3 nucleotides: TGTGCCAGCAGTCCGACAGGTCCCCGCCACAATGAGCAGTACTTC. This chain connects TRBV6-1 to TRBJ2-1, with a possible D match to TRBD1 (6 bases). The DNA end is more similar to TRBJ2-7, so the J call may be wrong. The CDR3 extends over 15 amino acids. Germline CDR1 MNHNS, CDR2 SASEGT.

This clonotype was seen more than once but under ten times. Written as DNA, the CDR3 is TGTGCCAGCTCACCACCTTCAGGGCCCCAAGAGACCCAGTACTTC. Translation gives CASSPPSGPQETQYF. V gene TRBV18 combines with J gene TRBJ2-5; D is perhaps TRBD1 (5 bases). Germline lookup yields CDR1 KGHSH and CDR2 LQKENI. The V end was cut by 0 bases, the J end by 1 base, with 9 bases between. The CDR3 covers 15 residues.

The chain employs TRBV7-2 and TRBJ2-3; D ambiguous. V dropped 3 bases and J dropped 0 bases, with 13 bases sitting between them. The CDR3 length is 16 residues. In germline, CDR1 is SGHTA, CDR2 FQGNSA. This chain's CDR3 is CASSFPGSRSTDTQYF. The CDR3 region has the DNA TGTGCCAGCAGCTTCCCAGGTTCTCGAAGCACAGATACGCAGTATTTT.

This clonotype has ten or more counts. The chain has TRBV30 and TRBJ1-1; unclear D gene. Trimming pared 3 bases from V and 4 bases from J, leaving 9 bases between. The CDR3 has 12 residues. Per the germline V gene, CDR1 is GTSNPN and CDR2 is SVGIG (reference sequence). The CDR3 spells CAWRPPTTEAFF. In nucleotides, the CDR3 is TGTGCCTGGAGACCCCCCACCACTGAAGCTTTCTTT.

This clonotype turned up a few times. The rearrangement links TRBV6-1 to TRBJ2-3; 7 bases are a match to TRBD1. CDR1 and CDR2 (germline): MNHNS, SASEGT. The CDR3 is made up of 14 amino acids. V lost 5 bases, J lost 7 bases, and 9 bases stayed unmatched. The CDR3 is CASSKNRGPNTQYF. The CDR3 coding sequence is TGTGCCAGCAGTAAAAACAGGGGCCCGAATACGCAGTATTTT.